The 27 T cell receptor beta chains given below trace back to one sample, sequenced in a study of regulatory T cells in long-lasting Graves disease. Library construction for TCR beta used iRepertoire HTBI primers and Arm-PCR of CDR3 regions. TCRdb re-analysed the multiplex PCR reads in MiXCR, keeping a single row per CDR3 protein. The top ten clones hold approximately 15% of a sample with about 450,000 distinct CDR3 sequences, around 15% of them seen once. Time point given: newly diagnosed GD, antithyroid drugs for less than 3 months. The authors made the TCR library using RNA they extracted from PBMCs. Separately, the same data were catalogued under a study of T cells in Graves' hyperthyroidism and ophthalmopathy.

The starting material was peripheral blood mononuclear cells (PBMCs), obtained at new diagnosis, from a patient treated with antithyroid drugs. These receptors were taken from a woman aged 50 to 60 with Graves disease.

This clonotype has at least ten counts. The chain links TRBV29-1 to TRBJ2-7; D perhaps matches TRBD1 (5 bases). V shed 4 bases and J shed 3 bases, with 13 bases lying between them. CDR1 and CDR2 from the germline V gene are SQVTM and ANQGSEA. The CDR3 is made up of 13 amino acids. In DNA form, the CDR3 reads TGCAGCGTTGCTGATAGGGGAATCTACGAGCAGTACTTC. It translates to CSVADRGIYEQYF.

This clonotype was seen ten or more times. The chain has TRBV10-2 and TRBJ2-1; TRBD2 matches 9 bases. V trimming: 2 bases; J trimming: 4 bases; junction bases outside the gene matches: 3. Germline loops: CDR1 WSHSY, CDR2 SAAADI. This CDR3 region has 15 residues. In DNA, the CDR3 is TGCGCCAGCAGTGAGCAGCGGGAGGTTTACAATGAGCAGTTCTTC. It codes for CASSEQREVYNEQFF.

The CDR3 protein is CASSHQAGEQYF. For the CDR3, the DNA is TGCGCCAGCAGCCACCAGGCGGGAGAGCAGTACTTC. V gene TRBV5-1 combines with J gene TRBJ2-7; tentative D call: TRBD2 (6 bases). The CDR3 spans 12 residues. Germline V gene sequence: CDR1 SGHRS, CDR2 YFSETQ. V was clipped by 4 bases and J by 7 bases, with 12 bases between them.

This clonotype showed up many times. The V call is TRBV11-2, the J call TRBJ2-2, with D perhaps TRBD1 or TRBD2 (6 bases each). Germline loops: CDR1 SGHAT, CDR2 FQNNGV. Trimming took 7 bases from V and 3 from J, leaving 12 bases between them. The CDR3 has 14 amino acids. CDR3 sequence (DNA): TGTGCCAGCACCCCGGGGGCGGACACCGGGGAGCTGTTTTTT. It translates to CASTPGADTGELFF.

This clonotype has only one observation. This clone may be a read error of a much larger clone one base away. The final CDR3 position lacks the conserved phenylalanine or tryptophan, pointing to a likely read error. The CDR3 DNA reads TGCGCCAGCAGCCAAGTAGTAAGAGGGAGAGGCTACGAGCAGTACCTC. Its translation: CASSQVVRGRGYEQYL. The V gene is TRBV4-1, the J gene TRBJ2-7, with D tentatively TRBD2 (5 bases). The V end was cut by 1 base, the J end by 3 bases, with 16 bases between. CDR3 size: 16 residues. Per the germline V gene, CDR1 is MGHRA and CDR2 is YSYEKL.

The rearrangement links TRBV4-2 to TRBJ2-5, with D uncertain. V lost 4 bases and J lost 5, with 17 bases in between. CDR3 length: 15 residues. CDR1 is LGHNA and CDR2 is YNFKEQ in the germline V gene. The CDR3 region has the DNA TGTGCCAGCAGCCGCGGAGACCCAGGCTCGGAGACCCAGTACTTC. Translation: CASSRGDPGSETQYF.

The genes are TRBV11-2 and TRBJ1-1; TRBD1 aligns across 12 bases. V gave up 5 bases and J gave up 2 bases; unmatched junction bases: 18. CDR1 and CDR2 (germline): SGHAT, FQNNGV. CDR3 length: 20 residues. CDR3 nucleotides: TGTGCCAGCAGCAGCCTTTTACGTGGAGGGACAGGGGGCGTAAACACTGAAGCTTTCTTT. It specifies CASSSLLRGGTGGVNTEAFF.

This clonotype was seen only a few times. This rearrangement joins TRBV10-3 to TRBJ1-2; no clear D. V lost 2 bases, J lost 4 bases, and 11 bases lay in between. The CDR3 runs to 14 residues. CDR1 is ENHRY and CDR2 is SYGVKD in the germline V gene. The chain's CDR3 is CAISELGVAYGYTF. In DNA, the CDR3 is TGTGCCATCAGTGAGCTTGGGGTGGCCTATGGCTACACCTTC.

This clonotype has only a few counts. This chain joins TRBV11-3 and TRBJ2-3; 11 bases map to TRBD1. Per the germline V gene, CDR1 is SGHNT and CDR2 is YENEEA. This CDR3 is built from 16 residues. Trimming removed 5 bases from V and 2 bases from J; junction bases left unmatched: 6. The CDR3 DNA reads as TGTGCCAGCAGCAGAGGGGACAGGGGGTTCACAGATACGCAGTATTTT. Its translation is CASSRGDRGFTDTQYF.

This clonotype was seen repeatedly, ten times or more. The CDR3 protein is CASSLGPGLQTQYF. The CDR3 nucleotides are TGTGCCAGCAGCTTAGGACCGGGCTTGCAGACCCAGTACTTC. The chain is built from TRBV11-2 and TRBJ2-5; D unresolved. The CDR3 spans 14 residues. CDR1 is SGHAT, CDR2 FQNNGV, per germline. V was pared by 1 base and J by 6 bases, with 12 bases between.

This clonotype was seen repeatedly, ten times or more. The J gene is TRBJ1-5, the V gene TRBV3-1, with D possibly matching TRBD1 (6 bases). Between the trimmed V and J ends, which lost 1 base and 2 bases, there was a span of 21 bases. The germline V gene encodes CDR1 LGHDT and CDR2 YNNKEL (reference sequence). The CDR3 is made up of 19 amino acids. The CDR3 DNA reads TGTGCCAGCAGCCAAGCGGACAGCTCCTACGAGCGGCGCAATCAGCCCCAGCATTTT. It yields the protein CASSQADSSYERRNQPQHF.

The chain carries TRBV25-1 and TRBJ2-1; 9 nucleotides match TRBD1. The CDR3 contains 15 residues. The V segment lost 1 base and the J segment 7 bases; nucleotides outside the gene matches: 5. Germline V gives CDR1 MGHDK, CDR2 SYGVNS. The CDR3 region is CASSESGTGFNEQFF. Here the CDR3 DNA reads TGTGCCAGCAGTGAATCTGGGACAGGGTTTAATGAGCAGTTCTTC.

This clonotype was counted ten times or more. The genes are TRBV20-1 and TRBJ2-7, with 9 bases lining up with TRBD1. The CDR3 extends over 16 amino acids. After removal of 0 bases from V and 3 bases from J, the junction contained 9 bases not matched to a gene. Germline V CDR1 and CDR2: DFQATT, SNEGSKA (reference sequence). The DNA for the CDR3 is TGCAGTGCTAGAGAGCCCAGGACAGGGGCACTCTACGAGCAGTACTTC. Residues: CSAREPRTGALYEQYF.

The chain carries TRBV20-1 and TRBJ2-1, with 13 bases matching TRBD2. CDR1 and CDR2 (germline): DFQATT, SNEGSKA (reference sequence). This CDR3 has 18 amino acids. With 1 base clipped from V and 0 bases from J, the junction kept 6 bases outside the gene matches. Written as DNA, the CDR3 is TGCAGTGCTAGAGTTCCTTGGACTAGCGGGAGCTCCTACAATGAGCAGTTCTTC. Translated, it gives CSARVPWTSGSSYNEQFF.

The CDR3: CASSLDRGLRENIQYF. CDR3 in DNA: TGTGCCAGCAGCTTAGACAGGGGGCTGCGTGAAAACATTCAGTACTTC. The V call is TRBV7-9, the J call TRBJ2-4; 9 positions agree with TRBD1. Germline CDR1 reads SEHNR; CDR2 reads FQNEAQ (reference sequence). The trim removed 1 base at V and 5 bases at J, leaving 6 bases unmatched. The CDR3 extends over 16 amino acids.

This chain uses TRBV30 with TRBJ2-7, with a possible D match to TRBD2 (6 bases). Trimming cost V 8 bases and J 3 bases, with 14 bases left between them. This CDR3 has 12 residues. CDR1 is GTSNPN and CDR2 is SVGIG in the germline V gene (reference sequence). The CDR3 region is CAGTVEGYEQYF. In DNA, the CDR3 is TGTGCCGGGACTGTCGAGGGCTACGAGCAGTACTTC.

There are many counts of this clonotype. The chain carries TRBV12-3 or TRBV12-4 and TRBJ1-1; D remains ambiguous. CDR3 length equals 15 residues. Trimming removed 7 bases at V and 4 bases at J, with 19 bases between. The CDR3 DNA sequence: TGTGCCAGCACCGACCAGAAGAGGGTGGGCACTGAAGCTTTCTTT. It specifies CASTDQKRVGTEAFF.

At least ten counts were recorded for this clonotype. The gene calls are TRBV27 and TRBJ1-5; D gene uncertain. Germline CDR1 and CDR2: MNHEY and SMNVEV (reference sequence). The CDR3 spans 14 residues. V dropped 2 bases and J dropped 1 base, with 6 bases sitting between them. The CDR3 spells CASSLVQSNQPQHF. CDR3 coding DNA: TGTGCCAGCAGTTTAGTACAGAGCAATCAGCCCCAGCATTTT.

This clonotype has a count of ten or more. The genes are TRBV5-1 and TRBJ2-2; TRBD2 aligns across 11 bases. Germline assignment: CDR1 SGHRS and CDR2 YFSETQ. After removal of 0 bases from V and 6 bases from J, the junction contained 7 bases not matched to a gene. This CDR3 contains 17 residues. The CDR3, as DNA: TGCGCCAGCAGCTTGGCCCGGACTAGCGGGTCCGCCGGGGAGCTGTTTTTT. The encoded protein is CASSLARTSGSAGELFF.

This chain connects TRBV24-1 to TRBJ2-1; TRBD2 aligns across 8 bases. CDR1 and CDR2 (germline): KGHDR, SFDVKD. Trimming took 4 bases from V and 6 from J; bases not matched to a gene: 7. The CDR3 contains 15 residues. In nucleotides, the CDR3 is TGTGCCACCAGTGACCAAGGACTAGCAACCAATGAGCAGTTCTTC. Its protein is CATSDQGLATNEQFF.

V and J are TRBV9 and TRBJ2-2; tentative D call: TRBD2 (7 bases). Trimming took 0 bases from V and 1 from J, leaving 10 bases between them. The length of the CDR3 is 16 residues. The germline gives CDR1 SGDLS, CDR2 YYNGEE. The DNA of the CDR3 is TGTGCCAGCAGCGTAGCGCGGGGGCTGAACACCGGGGAGCTGTTTTTT. This codes for CASSVARGLNTGELFF.

This clonotype has ten or more counts. The chain uses TRBV3-1 and TRBJ2-1; TRBD1 matches 7 bases. Germline trimming cut 1 base from V and 5 bases from J; bases unmatched to any gene: 8. There are 16 residues in the CDR3. Germline V lookup: CDR1 LGHDT, CDR2 YNNKEL (reference sequence). CDR3 protein: CASSQVGTAGDNEQFF. The CDR3 DNA reads as TGTGCCAGCAGCCAAGTCGGGACAGCCGGAGACAATGAGCAGTTCTTC.

This clonotype was seen a handful of times. The CDR3 loop reads CSVERQGEGEQYF. CDR3 nucleotides: TGCAGCGTTGAACGGCAGGGGGAAGGCGAGCAGTACTTC. The V call is TRBV29-1, the J call TRBJ2-7, with 7 positions matching TRBD1. CDR3 length: 13 amino acids. The V gene end was trimmed by 2 bases and the J gene end by 6 bases; junction bases not matched to a gene: 7. Germline CDR1 is SQVTM and CDR2 is ANQGSEA.

This clonotype was observed a few times. The rearrangement links TRBV4-1 to TRBJ1-1, with a possible D match to TRBD1 (5 bases). The CDR3 totals 15 residues. Trimming left V 1 base short and J 2 bases short, with 11 bases between. Germline V gene sequence: CDR1 MGHRA, CDR2 YSYEKL. The CDR3 sequence is CASSQVWGGNTEAFF. CDR3 sequence (DNA): TGCGCCAGCAGCCAAGTGTGGGGGGGAAACACTGAAGCTTTCTTT.

V usage is TRBV18 and J usage is TRBJ1-4; D remains ambiguous. The germline V gene has CDR1 KGHSH and CDR2 LQKENI. CDR3 length: 14 amino acids. V lost 2 bases, J lost 5 bases, and 9 bases lay in between. For the CDR3, the DNA is TGTGCCAGCTCACCATCCCGACTCAATGAAAAACTGTTTTTT. Translating gives CASSPSRLNEKLFF. The variable domain in full, with the rest retrieved from reference TRBV18 and TRBJ1-4, is NAGVMQNPRHLVRRRGQEARLRCSPMKGHSHVYWYRQLPEEGLKFMVYLQKENIIDESGMPKERFSAEFPKEGPSILRIQQVVRGDSAAYFCASSPSRLNEKLFFGSGTQLSVL.

For this clonotype: Just one base apart from a much larger clone, this may be a read error. The V gene is TRBV5-1, the J gene TRBJ2-7; D is unresolved. The ends were cut back, 4 bases at V and 2 bases at J, with 13 bases in the middle. Germline CDR1 and CDR2: SGHRS and YFSETQ. The CDR3 covers 14 residues. In DNA, the CDR3 is TGCGCCAGCAGCCTGGCGATGGGCCCCTACGAGCAGTACTTC. Residues: CASSLAMGPYEQYF.

This clonotype was observed at least ten times. The genes are TRBV28 and TRBJ2-5; 7 bases agree with TRBD1. After removal of 6 bases from V and 1 base from J, the junction contained 8 bases not matched to a gene. This CDR3 has 15 residues. The germline gives CDR1 MDHEN, CDR2 SYDVKM. CDR3 sequence reads: CASRRDSGPQETQYF. CDR3 nucleotides: TGTGCCAGCAGGAGGGACAGCGGCCCCCAAGAGACCCAGTACTTC.